Many counts were recorded for the clone carrying this T cell receptor (beta chain). Its antigen is not known. The library protocol tagged individual cDNA molecules with unique molecular identifiers. TCRdb re-called the 5' RACE reads through MiXCR, storing one row per CDR3 protein. The sample has some 54,000 distinct CDR3 sequences, roughly a tenth seen once. This record belongs to a study of early T cells in non-severe SARS-CoV-2 infection. Overall study context: Bulk RNA isolated from unsorted whole blood underwent sequencing; chains were not paired.

Findings and limits, study-wide: Anti-spike CD8 responses were favored by VDJdb matching, which missed private and CD4 specificities.

Per germline, CDR1 SGHRS and CDR2 YFSETQ. Trimming took off 1 base at V and 6 bases at J, with 20 bases between the two ends. CDR3 length equals 16 residues. The sequence derives from an adult who was a healthcare worker with PCR-confirmed SARS-CoV-2 infection or an uninfected control (not recorded which). Source material: whole blood. This rearrangement joins TRBV5-1 to TRBJ2-7; TRBD1 or TRBD2 may be the D gene (5 bases each). This chain's CDR3 is CASSLSFGAKKAEQYF. The CDR3 region has the DNA TGCGCCAGCAGCTTGTCATTCGGGGCCAAAAAGGCCGAGCAGTACTTC. Full variable domain (outside the CDR3, taken from reference TRBV5-1 and TRBJ2-7): KAGVTQTPRYLIKTRGQQVTLSCSPISGHRSVSWYQQTPGQGLQFLFEYFSETQRNKGNFPGRFSGRQFSNSRSEMNVSTLELGDSALYLCASSLSFGAKKAEQYFGPGTRLTVT.